The entry that follows covers one T cell receptor beta chain sequence. The data stem from a study of blood T cell repertoires in COVID-19. Study summary: Italy, Spain and the United States were the sources of the convalescent and acute COVID-19 samples. Nucleic acid was either cDNA or gDNA, and it came from T cells, B-cell-depleted T cells, or PBMCs.

The CDR3 covers 14 residues. The germline V gene has CDR1 GTSNPN and CDR2 SVGIG (reference sequence). Trimming shortened V by 1 base and J by 6 bases, and 13 bases separated the two germline ends. In the source study's methods: Cell counts per sample came from amplifying reference gene primers. Method: immunoSEQ multiplex PCR; TCRdb's copy keeps in-frame clones and lacks some. Clone size and V and J calls were adopted from that table, with D and trimming inferred from the DNA. Of under 500,000 clones in the sample, around 89% were seen once. The gene calls are TRBV30 and TRBJ1-5; maybe TRBD1 (5 bases). The sequencing input was peripheral blood. This receptor was taken from a woman under 40 with acute or convalescent COVID-19. The CDR3: CAWSAGRRGQPQHF. In nucleotides, the CDR3 is TGTGCCTGGAGTGCTGGCCGGAGGGGTCAGCCCCAGCATTTT.